Listed below are T cell receptor beta chains from one sample, sequenced in a study of blood T cell repertoires in COVID-19. Assay: immunoSEQ multiplex PCR; the TCRdb copy retains only in-frame clones and omits some. The table lists around 400,000 clones, 89% of them singletons. The sequenced sample was peripheral blood. These receptors all stem from a man between 40 and 49 years old with acute or convalescent COVID-19. CDR3s include the opening cysteine and the closing phenylalanine or tryptophan.

>TRBV18|TRBJ1-5
CASSPEGGNQPQHF
>TRBV29-1|TRBJ2-7
CSVGTGSSYEQYF
>TRBV30|TRBJ2-1
CAWIQGSSYNEQFF
>TRBV4-2|TRBJ2-7
CASSPGLAGYEQYF
>TRBV30|TRBJ2-7
CAWSVGTDSSYEQYF
>TRBV6-2/TRBV6-3|TRBJ2-5
CASSYQLGGETQYF
>TRBV7-3|TRBJ2-7
CASSLNGGPGEQYF
>TRBV5-1|TRBJ2-1
CASSLAGQGNYNEQFF
>TRBV28|TRBJ2-2
CASSLVGRVNTGELFF
>TRBV5-1|TRBJ2-2
CASSFREMDTGELFF
>TRBV18|TRBJ2-3
CASSPSRGGRTDTQYF
>TRBV28|TRBJ1-2
CASKAAGLYGYTF
>TRBV19|TRBJ1-6
CASNVTDSDDIHF
>TRBV5-4|TRBJ1-1
CASSFDRGSEAFF
>TRBV7-9|TRBJ1-1
CASSSDRQIEAFF
>TRBV6-5|TRBJ1-2
CASREDIWNYGYTF
>TRBV5-1|TRBJ1-1
CASFGQWNTEAFF
>TRBV9|TRBJ1-2
CASSAPRGGGYGYTF
>TRBV5-8|TRBJ2-7
CASRNKDSKIREQYF
>TRBV6-5|TRBJ2-7
CASSPSSYEQYF
>TRBV2|TRBJ2-7
CASSEGTDSSYEQYF
>TRBV7-8|TRBJ2-1
CASSLASIAGANEQFF
>TRBV29-1|TRBJ2-1
CSVDPGLPGLRNEQFF
>TRBV10-3|TRBJ2-2
CAISETDITRRPGELFF
>TRBV2|TRBJ1-2
CASSGIKGANYGYTF
>TRBV19|TRBJ1-5
CASSGASFNQPQHF
>TRBV3-1/TRBV3-2|TRBJ1-2
CASSDTPGQVYGYTF
>TRBV28|TRBJ1-3
CASSLTESGNTIYF
>TRBV19|TRBJ2-7
CASTKTGVSYEQYF
>TRBV2|TRBJ1-5
CASSERGRQSYSNQSQHF
>TRBV5-1|TRBJ1-6
CASSSSTGFSSSPLHF
>TRBV5-4|TRBJ2-1
CASSFGREPYNEQFF
>TRBV27|TRBJ2-5
CASSLLGGRGVRETQYF
>TRBV9|TRBJ1-1
CASSVAGTGFAEAFF
>TRBV7-6|TRBJ1-4
CASSLVAQSPNEKLFF
>TRBV6-6|TRBJ1-4
CASSLYLAVTNEKLFF
>TRBV5-1|TRBJ1-6
CASRGGQIGSPLHF
>TRBV19|TRBJ2-7
CASSGRAGGGFEQYF
>TRBV9|TRBJ1-1
CASSVGGGSTEAFF
>TRBV2|TRBJ1-1
CASRDRRAGNTEAFF
>TRBV7-9|TRBJ1-6
CASSAYLPRAGSPLHF
>TRBV6-1|TRBJ1-5
CASSEVALPNQPQHF
>TRBV11-2|TRBJ1-4
CASSSTGTVNEKLFF
>TRBV28|TRBJ2-3
CASRLEAGAVADTQYF
>TRBV7-7|TRBJ1-1
CASSDLTATNTEAFF
>TRBV2|TRBJ1-3
CASSDFQAPGNTIYF
>TRBV2|TRBJ1-1
CASISQGLVTEAFF
>TRBV10-3|TRBJ1-1
CAIGRGLTEAFF
>TRBV4-2|TRBJ1-4
CASSRDDRGDEKLFF